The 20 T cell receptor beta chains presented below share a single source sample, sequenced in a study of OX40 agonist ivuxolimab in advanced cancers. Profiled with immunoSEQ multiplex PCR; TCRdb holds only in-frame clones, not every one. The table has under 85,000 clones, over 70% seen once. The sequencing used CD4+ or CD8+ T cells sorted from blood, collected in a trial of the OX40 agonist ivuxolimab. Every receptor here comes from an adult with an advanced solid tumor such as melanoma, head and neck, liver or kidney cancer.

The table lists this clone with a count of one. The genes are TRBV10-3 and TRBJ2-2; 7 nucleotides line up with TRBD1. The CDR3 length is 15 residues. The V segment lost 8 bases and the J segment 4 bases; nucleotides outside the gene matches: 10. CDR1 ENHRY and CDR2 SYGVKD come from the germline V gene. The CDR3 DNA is TGTGCCATCGGACGAACAGGGGAGAGCACCGGGGAGCTGTTTTTT. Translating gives CAIGRTGESTGELFF.

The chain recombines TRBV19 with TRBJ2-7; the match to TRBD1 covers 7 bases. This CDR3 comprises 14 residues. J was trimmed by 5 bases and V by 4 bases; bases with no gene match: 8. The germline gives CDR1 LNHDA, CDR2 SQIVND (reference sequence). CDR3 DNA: TGTGCCAGTAGTAATGACAGGGCACGGAACGAGCAGTACTTC. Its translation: CASSNDRARNEQYF. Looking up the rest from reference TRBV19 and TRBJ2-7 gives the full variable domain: DGGITQSPKYLFRKEGQNVTLSCEQNLNHDAMYWYRQDPGQGLRLIYYSQIVNDFQKGDIAEGYSVSREKKESFPLTVTSAQKNPTAFYLCASSNDRARNEQYFGPGTRLTVT.

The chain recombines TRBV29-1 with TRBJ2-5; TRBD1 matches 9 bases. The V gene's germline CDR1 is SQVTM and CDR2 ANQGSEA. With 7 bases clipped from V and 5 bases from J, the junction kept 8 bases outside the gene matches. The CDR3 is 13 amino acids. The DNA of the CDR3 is TGCAGCGCACCGGGACAGGGTGGCGAGACCCAGTACTTC. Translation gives CSAPGQGGETQYF.

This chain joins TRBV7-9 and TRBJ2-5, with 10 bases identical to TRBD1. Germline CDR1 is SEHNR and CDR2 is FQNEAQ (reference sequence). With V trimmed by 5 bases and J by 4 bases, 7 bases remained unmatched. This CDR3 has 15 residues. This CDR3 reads CASSRTGGTGETQYF. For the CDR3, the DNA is TGTGCCAGCAGCCGGACAGGGGGGACGGGAGAGACCCAGTACTTC. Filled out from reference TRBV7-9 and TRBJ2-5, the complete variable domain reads DTGVSQNPRHKITKRGQNVTFRCDPISEHNRLYWYRQTLGQGPEFLTYFQNEAQLEKSRLLSDRFSAERPKGSFSTLEIQRTEQGDSAMYLCASSRTGGTGETQYFGPGTRLLVL.

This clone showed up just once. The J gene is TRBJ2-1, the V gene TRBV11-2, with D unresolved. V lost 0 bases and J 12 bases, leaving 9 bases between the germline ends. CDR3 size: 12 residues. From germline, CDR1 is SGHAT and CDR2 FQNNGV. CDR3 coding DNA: TGTGCCAGCAGCTTAGACCCCGTGACGCAGTTCTTC. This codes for CASSLDPVTQFF.

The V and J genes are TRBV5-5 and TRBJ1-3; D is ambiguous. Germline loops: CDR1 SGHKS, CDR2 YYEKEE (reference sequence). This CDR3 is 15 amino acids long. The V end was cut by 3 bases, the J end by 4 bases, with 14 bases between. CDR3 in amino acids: CASSSIRAPGNTIYF. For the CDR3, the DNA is TGTGCCAGCAGCTCCATCCGGGCCCCCGGAAACACCATATATTTT.

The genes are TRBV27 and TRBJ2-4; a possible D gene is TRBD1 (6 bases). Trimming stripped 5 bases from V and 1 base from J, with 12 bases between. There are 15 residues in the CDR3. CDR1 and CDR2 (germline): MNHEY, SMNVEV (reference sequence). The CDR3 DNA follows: TGTGCCAGCAGTCAAAACAGGGACGCCAAAAACATTCAGTACTTC. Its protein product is CASSQNRDAKNIQYF.

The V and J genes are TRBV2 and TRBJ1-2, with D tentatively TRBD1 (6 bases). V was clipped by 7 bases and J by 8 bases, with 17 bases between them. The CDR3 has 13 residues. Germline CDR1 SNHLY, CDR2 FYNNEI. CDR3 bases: TGTGCCAGCATGGATTCAGGGGTAGGAGGCTACACCTTC. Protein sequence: CASMDSGVGGYTF.

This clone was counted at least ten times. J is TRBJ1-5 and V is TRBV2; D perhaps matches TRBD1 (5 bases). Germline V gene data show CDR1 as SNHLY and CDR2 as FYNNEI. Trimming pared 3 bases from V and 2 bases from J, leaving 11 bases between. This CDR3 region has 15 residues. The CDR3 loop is CASSDWGIGNQPQHF. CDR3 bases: TGTGCCAGCAGTGATTGGGGGATCGGCAATCAGCCCCAGCATTTT.

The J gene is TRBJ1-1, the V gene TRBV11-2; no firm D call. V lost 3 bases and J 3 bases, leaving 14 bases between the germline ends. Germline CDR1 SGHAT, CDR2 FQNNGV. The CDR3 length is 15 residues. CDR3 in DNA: TGTGCCAGCAGCTTTCGGCCCCAGTCTTACACTGAAGCTTTCTTT. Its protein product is CASSFRPQSYTEAFF.

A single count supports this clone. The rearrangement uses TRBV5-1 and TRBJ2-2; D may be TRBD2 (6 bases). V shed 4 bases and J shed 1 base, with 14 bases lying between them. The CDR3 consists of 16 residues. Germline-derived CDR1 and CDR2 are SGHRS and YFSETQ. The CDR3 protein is CASSVTGTVNTGELFF. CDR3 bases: TGCGCCAGCAGCGTTACCGGGACTGTGAACACCGGGGAGCTGTTTTTT.

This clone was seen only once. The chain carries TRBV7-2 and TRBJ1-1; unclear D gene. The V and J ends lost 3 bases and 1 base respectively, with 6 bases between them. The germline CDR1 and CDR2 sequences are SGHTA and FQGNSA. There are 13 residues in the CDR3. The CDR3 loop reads CASSLDSNTEAFF. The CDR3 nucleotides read TGTGCCAGCAGCTTGGACTCGAACACTGAAGCTTTCTTT.

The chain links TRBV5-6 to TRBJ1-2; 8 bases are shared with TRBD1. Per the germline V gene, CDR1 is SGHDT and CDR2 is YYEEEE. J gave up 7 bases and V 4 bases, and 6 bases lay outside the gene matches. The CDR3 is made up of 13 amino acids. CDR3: CASSLDRVRGYTF. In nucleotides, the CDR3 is TGTGCCAGCAGCCTGGACAGGGTGCGTGGCTACACCTTC.

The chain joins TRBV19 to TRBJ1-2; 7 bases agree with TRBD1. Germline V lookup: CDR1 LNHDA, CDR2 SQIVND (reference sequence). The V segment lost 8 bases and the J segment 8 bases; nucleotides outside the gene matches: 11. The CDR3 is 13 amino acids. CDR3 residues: CASGDSHSWGYTF. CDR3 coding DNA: TGTGCCAGTGGGGACAGTCATTCCTGGGGCTACACCTTC.

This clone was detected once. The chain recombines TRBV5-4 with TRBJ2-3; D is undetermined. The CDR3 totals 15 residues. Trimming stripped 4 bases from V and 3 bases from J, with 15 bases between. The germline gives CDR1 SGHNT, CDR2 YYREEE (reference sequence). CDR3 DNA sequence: TGTGCCAGCAGCCGGGTGAGTTTGCTGACAGATACGCAGTATTTT. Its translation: CASSRVSLLTDTQYF.

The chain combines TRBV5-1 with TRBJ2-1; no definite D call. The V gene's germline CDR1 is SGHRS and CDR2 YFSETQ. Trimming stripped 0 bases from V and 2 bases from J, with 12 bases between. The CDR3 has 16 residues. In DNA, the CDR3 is TGCGCCAGCAGCTTGGCCGCCGGGCCGACCTACAATGAGCAGTTCTTC. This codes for CASSLAAGPTYNEQFF.

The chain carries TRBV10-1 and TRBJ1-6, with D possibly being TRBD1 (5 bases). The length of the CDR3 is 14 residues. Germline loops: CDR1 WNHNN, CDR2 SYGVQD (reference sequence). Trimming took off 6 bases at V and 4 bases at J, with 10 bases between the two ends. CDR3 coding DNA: TGCGCCAGCAGCAAAGACAGATATAATTCACCCCTCCACTTT. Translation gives CASSKDRYNSPLHF.

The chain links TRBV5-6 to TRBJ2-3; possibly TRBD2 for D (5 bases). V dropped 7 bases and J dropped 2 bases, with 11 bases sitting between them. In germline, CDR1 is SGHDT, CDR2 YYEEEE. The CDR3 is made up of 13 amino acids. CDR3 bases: TGTGCCAGCGGATCGGACTCCACAGATACGCAGTATTTT. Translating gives CASGSDSTDTQYF.

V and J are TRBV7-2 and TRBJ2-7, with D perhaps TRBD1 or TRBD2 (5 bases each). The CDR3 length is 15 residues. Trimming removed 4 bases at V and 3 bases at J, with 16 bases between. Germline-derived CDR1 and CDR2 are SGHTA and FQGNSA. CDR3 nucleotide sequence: TGTGCCAGCAGCTCGGGGACGCCTGACCTCTACGAGCAGTACTTC. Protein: CASSSGTPDLYEQYF.

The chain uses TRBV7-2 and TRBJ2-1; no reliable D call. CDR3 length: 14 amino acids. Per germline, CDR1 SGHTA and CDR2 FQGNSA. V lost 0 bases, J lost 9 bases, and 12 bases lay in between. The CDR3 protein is CASSLAGLVSEQFF. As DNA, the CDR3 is TGTGCCAGCAGCTTAGCTGGGCTAGTCAGTGAGCAGTTCTTC.